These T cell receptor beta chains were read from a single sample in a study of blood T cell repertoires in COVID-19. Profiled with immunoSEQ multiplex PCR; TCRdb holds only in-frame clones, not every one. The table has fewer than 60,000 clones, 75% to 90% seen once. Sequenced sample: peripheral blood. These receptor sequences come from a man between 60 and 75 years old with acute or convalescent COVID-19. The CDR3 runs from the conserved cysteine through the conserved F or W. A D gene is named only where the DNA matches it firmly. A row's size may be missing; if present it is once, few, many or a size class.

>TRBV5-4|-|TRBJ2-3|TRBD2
CASSSAGRWDSTDTQYF
TGTGCCAGCAGCTCGGCCGGGAGGTGGGACAGCACAGATACGCAGTATTTT
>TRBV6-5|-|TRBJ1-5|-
CASLGDGGFNQPQHF
TGTGCCAGCTTGGGGGACGGGGGTTTCAATCAGCCCCAGCATTTT
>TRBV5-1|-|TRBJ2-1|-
CASSWGLYEQFF
TGCGCCAGCAGCTGGGGACTTTACGAGCAGTTCTTC
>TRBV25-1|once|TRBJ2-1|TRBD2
CASSGLAGGRNEQFF
TGTGCCAGCAGTGGTCTAGCGGGAGGGCGTAATGAGCAGTTCTTC
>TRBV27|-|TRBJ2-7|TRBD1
CASSTRQGAHEQYF
TGTGCCAGCAGTACCCGACAGGGGGCCCACGAGCAGTACTTC
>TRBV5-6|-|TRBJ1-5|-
CASSLSPGRGQPQHF
TGTGCCAGCAGCTTGAGTCCAGGAAGGGGGCAGCCCCAGCATTTT
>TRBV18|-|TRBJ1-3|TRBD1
CASSPETGPGNTIYF
TGTGCCAGCTCACCCGAGACAGGGCCGGGAAACACCATATATTTT
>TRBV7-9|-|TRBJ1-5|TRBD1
CASSARGDQPQHF
TGTGCCAGCAGCGCCAGGGGGGATCAGCCCCAGCATTTT
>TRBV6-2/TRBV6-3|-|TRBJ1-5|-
CASSSSTGRLQPQHF
-
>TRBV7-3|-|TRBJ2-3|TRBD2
CASSPVAGGRTDTQYF
TGTGCCAGCAGCCCCGTAGCGGGAGGTAGGACAGATACGCAGTATTTT